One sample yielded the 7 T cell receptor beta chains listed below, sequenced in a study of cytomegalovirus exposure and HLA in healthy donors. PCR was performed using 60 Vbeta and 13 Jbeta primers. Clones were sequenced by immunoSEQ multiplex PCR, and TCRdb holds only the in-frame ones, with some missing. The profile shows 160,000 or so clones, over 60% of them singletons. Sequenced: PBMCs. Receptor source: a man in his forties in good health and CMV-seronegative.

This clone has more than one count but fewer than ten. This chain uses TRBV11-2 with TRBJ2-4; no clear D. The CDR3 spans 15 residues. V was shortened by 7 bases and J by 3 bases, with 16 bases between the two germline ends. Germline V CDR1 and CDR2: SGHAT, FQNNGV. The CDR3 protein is CASNRIPRGKNIQYF. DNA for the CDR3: TGTGCCAGCAACCGTATACCCCGCGGCAAAAACATTCAGTACTTC. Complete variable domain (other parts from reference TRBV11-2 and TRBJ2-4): EAGVAQSPRYKIIEKRQSVAFWCNPISGHATLYWYQQILGQGPKLLIQFQNNGVVDDSQLPKDRFSAERLKGVDSTLKIQPAKLEDSAVYLCASNRIPRGKNIQYFGAGTRLSVL.

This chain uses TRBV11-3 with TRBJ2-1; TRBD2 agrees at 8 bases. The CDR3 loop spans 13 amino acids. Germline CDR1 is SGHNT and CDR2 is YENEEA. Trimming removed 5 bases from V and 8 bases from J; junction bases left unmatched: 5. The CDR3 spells CASSTRTSHEQFF. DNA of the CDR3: TGTGCCAGCAGCACCAGGACTAGCCATGAGCAGTTCTTC.

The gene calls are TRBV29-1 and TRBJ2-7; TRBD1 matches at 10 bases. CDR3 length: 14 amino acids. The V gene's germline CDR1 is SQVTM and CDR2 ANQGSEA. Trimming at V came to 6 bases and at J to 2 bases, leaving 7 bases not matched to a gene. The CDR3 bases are TGCAGCGTCGGGTTGGGACAGGGGCCCTACGAGCAGTACTTC. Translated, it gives CSVGLGQGPYEQYF.

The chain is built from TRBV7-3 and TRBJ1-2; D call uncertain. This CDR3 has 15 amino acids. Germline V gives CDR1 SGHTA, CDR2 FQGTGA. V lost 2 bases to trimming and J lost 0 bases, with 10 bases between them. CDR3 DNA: TGTGCCAGCAGCTTAGGCGGAAGGTCTAACTATGGCTACACCTTC. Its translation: CASSLGGRSNYGYTF.

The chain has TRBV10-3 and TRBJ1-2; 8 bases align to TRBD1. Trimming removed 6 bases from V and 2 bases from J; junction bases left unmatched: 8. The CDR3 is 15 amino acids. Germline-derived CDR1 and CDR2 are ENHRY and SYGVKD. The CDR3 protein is CAISKGTGVNYGYTF. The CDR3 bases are TGTGCCATCAGCAAAGGGACAGGAGTCAACTATGGCTACACCTTC.

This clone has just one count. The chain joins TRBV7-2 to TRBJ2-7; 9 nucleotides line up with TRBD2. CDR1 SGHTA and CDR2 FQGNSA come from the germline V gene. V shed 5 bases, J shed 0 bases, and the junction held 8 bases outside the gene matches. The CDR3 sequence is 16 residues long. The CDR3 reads CASSPAGGDSSYEQYF. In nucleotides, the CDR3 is TGTGCCAGCAGCCCAGCGGGAGGAGATAGCTCCTACGAGCAGTACTTC.

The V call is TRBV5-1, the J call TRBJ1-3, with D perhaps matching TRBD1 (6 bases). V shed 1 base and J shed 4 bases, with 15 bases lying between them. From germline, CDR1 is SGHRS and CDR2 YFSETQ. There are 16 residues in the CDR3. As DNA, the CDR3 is TGCGCCAGCAGCTTGCCGGGCAGGGGATCGGGAAACACCATATATTTT. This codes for CASSLPGRGSGNTIYF.